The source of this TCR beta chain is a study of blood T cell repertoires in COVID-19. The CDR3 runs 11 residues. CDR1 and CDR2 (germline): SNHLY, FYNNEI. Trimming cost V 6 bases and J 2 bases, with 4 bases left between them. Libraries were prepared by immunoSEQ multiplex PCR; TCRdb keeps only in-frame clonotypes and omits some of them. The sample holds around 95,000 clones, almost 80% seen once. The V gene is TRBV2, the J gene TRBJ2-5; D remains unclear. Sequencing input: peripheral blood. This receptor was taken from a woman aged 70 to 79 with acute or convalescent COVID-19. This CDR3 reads CASRAQETQYF. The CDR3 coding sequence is TGTGCCAGCAGAGCTCAAGAGACCCAGTACTTC.